The TCR beta chain under discussion was sequenced for a study of OX40 agonist ivuxolimab in advanced cancers. Looking at the study overall: In this cohort, patients received ivuxolimab, an agonistic anti-OX40 (CD134) antibody. Males comprised roughly four fifths of the group, whose mean age was approximately 60 years (range about 20 to 79).

Study results and limitations: Clonal expansion was seen in CD4+ and CD8+ blood T cells by week 6 at 0.1 to 3.0 mg/kg.

Data came from immunoSEQ multiplex PCR; TCRdb stores just in-frame clones and leaves some out. Of 72,000 or so clones in the sample, around 90% are singletons; the top ten hold 0.86%. Details on this clone: No antigen is known for it.

Per the germline V gene, CDR1 is SGHRS and CDR2 is YFSETQ. The CDR3 is made up of 18 amino acids. The ends were cut back, 1 base at V and 5 bases at J, with 24 bases in the middle. This sequence joins TRBV5-1 and TRBJ1-1; weak D call: TRBD1 (5 bases). Sequences were derived from CD4+ or CD8+ T cells sorted from blood, sampled in a trial of the OX40 agonist ivuxolimab. This receptor was taken from an adult with an advanced solid tumor such as melanoma, head and neck, liver or kidney cancer. Here the CDR3 reads CASSLSVGGGRANTEAFF. In nucleotides, the CDR3 is TGCGCCAGCAGCTTGTCTGTCGGAGGTGGCAGGGCGAATACTGAAGCTTTCTTT.